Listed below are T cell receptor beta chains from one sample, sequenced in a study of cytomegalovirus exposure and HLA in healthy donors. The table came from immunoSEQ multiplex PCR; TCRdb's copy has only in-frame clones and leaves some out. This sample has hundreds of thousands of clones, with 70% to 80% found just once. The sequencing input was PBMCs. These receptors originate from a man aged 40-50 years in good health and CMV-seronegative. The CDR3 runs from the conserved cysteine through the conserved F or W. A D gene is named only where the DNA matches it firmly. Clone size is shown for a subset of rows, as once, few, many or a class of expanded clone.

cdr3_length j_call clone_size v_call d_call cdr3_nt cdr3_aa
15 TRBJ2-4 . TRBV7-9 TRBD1 TGTGCCAGCAGCAAGACAGGGGCCTCGAAAAACATTCAGTACTTC CASSKTGASKNIQYF
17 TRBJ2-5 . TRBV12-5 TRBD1 TGTGCTAGTGGTTTGGTTCGGGGACAGCCATACCAAGAGACCCAGTACTTC CASGLVRGQPYQETQYF
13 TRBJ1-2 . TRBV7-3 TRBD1 TGTGCCAGCAGCTCCACAGGGGATCATGGCTACACCTTC CASSSTGDHGYTF
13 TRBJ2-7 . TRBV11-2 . TGTGCCAGCAGCTCAGACACAGGGAGCGAGCAGTACTTC CASSSDTGSEQYF
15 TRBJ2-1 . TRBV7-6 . TGTGCCAGCATAAACGCCCCGGGATCCTACAATGAGCAGTTCTTC CASINAPGSYNEQFF
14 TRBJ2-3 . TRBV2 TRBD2 TGTGCCAGCCGACTAGCGGGGGAGTCAGATACGCAGTATTTT CASRLAGESDTQYF
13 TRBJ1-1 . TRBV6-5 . TGTGCCAGCAGTTTGAGGGCGAACACTGAAGCTTTCTTT CASSLRANTEAFF
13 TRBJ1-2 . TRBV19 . TGTGCCAGTGGGGGGGGACATCTCTATGGCTACACCTTC CASGGGHLYGYTF
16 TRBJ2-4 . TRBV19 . TGTGCCAGTAGGGAATTGGGAGGTTTAATGGGAAACATTCAGTACTTC CASRELGGLMGNIQYF
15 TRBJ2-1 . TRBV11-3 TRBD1 TGTGCCAGCAGCATCCGGGACAGGGGCTACAATGAGCAGTTCTTC CASSIRDRGYNEQFF
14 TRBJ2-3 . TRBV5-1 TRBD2 TGCGCCAGTAACGGACTAGGGATAGGAGATACGCAGTATTTT CASNGLGIGDTQYF
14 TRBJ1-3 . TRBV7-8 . TGTGCCAGCAGCTTCCGGGACACTGGAAACACCATATATTTT CASSFRDTGNTIYF
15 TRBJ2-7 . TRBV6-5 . TGTGCCAGCAGTCGGGGGGCTTTGAGCTCCTACGAGCAGTACTTC CASSRGALSSYEQYF
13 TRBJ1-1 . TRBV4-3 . TGCGCCAGCAGCCAAGATCGGGGAACTGAAGCTTTCTTT CASSQDRGTEAFF
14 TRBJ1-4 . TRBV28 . TGTGCCAGCAGTTTAGTGGGGAGGAATGAAAAACTGTTTTTT CASSLVGRNEKLFF
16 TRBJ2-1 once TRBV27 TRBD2 TGTGCCAGCAGTTTAAGGGCGGGAGATATTACATATGAGCAGTTCTTC CASSLRAGDITYEQFF
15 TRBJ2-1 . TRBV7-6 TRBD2 TGTGCCAGCAGCTTCAAGGTAGCGGGAGAGAATGAGCAGTTCTTC CASSFKVAGENEQFF
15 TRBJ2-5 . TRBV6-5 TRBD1 TGTGCCAGCAGTTCGGGACAGGGGGCGTCAGAGACCCAGTACTTC CASSSGQGASETQYF
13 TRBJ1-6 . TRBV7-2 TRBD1 TGTGCCAGCAGCCCAGGGACAGCAGAACCCCTCCACTTT CASSPGTAEPLHF
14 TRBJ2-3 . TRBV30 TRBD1 TGTGCCTGTACGGGACAGTTTCGCACAGATACGCAGTATTTT CACTGQFRTDTQYF
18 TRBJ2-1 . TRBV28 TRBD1 TGTGCCAGCAGCCGTAGCTTCAGGGGGCGGGCCCCATACAATGAGCAGTTCTTC CASSRSFRGRAPYNEQFF
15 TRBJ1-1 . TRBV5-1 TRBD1 TGCGCCAGCAGCCAGACAGGGATCCGGAACACTGAAGCTTTCTTT CASSQTGIRNTEAFF
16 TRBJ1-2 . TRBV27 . TGTGCCAGCAGTCGGGGTTTGAACATGAACAACTATGGCTACACCTTC CASSRGLNMNNYGYTF
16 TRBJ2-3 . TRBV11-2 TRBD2 TGTGCCAGCACTCTCGGACTAGCGGGGGACACAGATACGCAGTATTTT CASTLGLAGDTDTQYF
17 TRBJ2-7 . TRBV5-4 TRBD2 TGTGCCAGCAGCCCCGGGACTAGCGGGAGTAATTTCGGCGAGCAGTACTTC CASSPGTSGSNFGEQYF
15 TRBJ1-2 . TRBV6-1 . TGTGCCAGCAGTGTTCTGGCAACAGGCTCCTATGGCTACACCTTC CASSVLATGSYGYTF
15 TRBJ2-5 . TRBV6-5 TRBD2 TGTGCCAGCAGTTACTCGAGGACTAGCTCAGAGACCCAGTACTTC CASSYSRTSSETQYF
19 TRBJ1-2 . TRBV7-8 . TGTGCCAGCAGCTTAGAAAGCTTAGAAGGGGATCCCGGGCTCCCGGGCTACACCTTC CASSLESLEGDPGLPGYTF
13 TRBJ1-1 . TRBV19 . TGTGCCAGTAGTATATCCTGGACAGCCGAAGCTTTCTTT CASSISWTAEAFF
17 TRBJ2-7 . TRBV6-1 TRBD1 TGTGCCAGCAGTGGGGACCTGACAGGGGGAGTATCCTACGAGCAGTACTTC CASSGDLTGGVSYEQYF
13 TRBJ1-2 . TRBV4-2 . TGTGCCAGCAGCCAAGAGGGCCACTATGGCTACACCTTC CASSQEGHYGYTF
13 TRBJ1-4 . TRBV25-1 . TGTGCCAGCAGTGAATGGGCTGCGGAAAAACTGTTTTTT CASSEWAAEKLFF
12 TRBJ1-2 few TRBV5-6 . TGTGCCAGCAGCTTTGAGGAGTATGGCTACACCTTC CASSFEEYGYTF